These 21 T cell receptor beta chains were all obtained from the same sample, sequenced in a study of blood T cell repertoires in COVID-19. Measured with immunoSEQ multiplex PCR; TCRdb has only the in-frame clones, and not every one. This sample carries just over 300,000 clones, about nine tenths of them seen once, and the ten largest clones take roughly 1.9%. The material sequenced was peripheral blood. The receptors were gathered from a woman aged 25 to 39 with COVID-19, enrolled during active disease.

This chain connects TRBV2 to TRBJ1-4; unclear D gene. V dropped 0 bases and J dropped 8 bases, with 10 bases sitting between them. The CDR3 spans 14 residues. From germline, CDR1 is SNHLY and CDR2 FYNNEI. Here the CDR3 reads CASSEAYSWEKLFF. The CDR3 bases are TGTGCCAGCAGTGAAGCATACAGTTGGGAAAAACTGTTTTTT.

The count of this clone is one. V and J are TRBV2 and TRBJ1-1; D perhaps matches TRBD1 (5 bases). V lost 6 bases and J lost 5, with 16 bases in between. The germline V gene has CDR1 SNHLY and CDR2 FYNNEI. This CDR3 has 14 amino acids. The CDR3 is CASRDTLGATEAFF. CDR3 nucleotide sequence: TGTGCCAGCAGGGACACTCTCGGAGCGACTGAAGCTTTCTTT.

J is TRBJ1-6 and V is TRBV6-4; D gene unclear. CDR1 and CDR2 (germline): MRHNA, SNTAGT. V was trimmed by 0 bases and J by 6 bases, leaving 9 bases between them. The CDR3 has 15 amino acids. CDR3 in amino acids: CASSDSGQPNSPLHF. CDR3 bases: TGTGCCAGCAGTGACTCTGGGCAGCCTAATTCACCCCTCCACTTT.

The rearrangement links TRBV30 to TRBJ1-6; D uncertain. Germline V CDR1 and CDR2: GTSNPN, SVGIG (reference sequence). This CDR3 has 12 amino acids. Trimming left V 4 bases short and J 10 bases short, with 11 bases between. The CDR3 protein is CAWKLTGSPLHF. As DNA, the CDR3 is TGTGCCTGGAAGTTGACGGGATCACCCCTCCACTTT. Drawing the rest from reference TRBV30 and TRBJ1-6, the complete variable domain is SQTIHQWPATLVQPVGSPLSLECTVEGTSNPNLYWYRQAAGRGLQLLFYSVGIGQISSEVPQNLSASRPQDRQFILSSKKLLLSDSGFYLCAWKLTGSPLHFGNGTRLTVT.

This clone appeared once. The chain recombines TRBV2 with TRBJ1-2; no reliable D call. Trimming shortened V by 8 bases and J by 1 base, and 14 bases separated the two germline ends. This CDR3 comprises 14 residues. Germline CDR1 and CDR2: SNHLY and FYNNEI. The CDR3 DNA reads as TGTGCCAGCGGGAGGGTGGGAGATAACTATGGCTACACCTTC. It translates to CASGRVGDNYGYTF.

The rearrangement uses TRBV2 and TRBJ1-1; TRBD1 matches at 8 bases. Per the germline V gene, CDR1 is SNHLY and CDR2 is FYNNEI. The CDR3 contains 13 residues. The V segment lost 7 bases and the J segment 5 bases; nucleotides outside the gene matches: 6. This chain's CDR3 is CASMRTGNTEAFF. The DNA for the CDR3 is TGTGCCAGCATGCGGACAGGGAATACTGAAGCTTTCTTT. Based on the CDR3 plus reference TRBV2 and TRBJ1-1, the full variable domain is EPEVTQTPSHQVTQMGQEVILRCVPISNHLYFYWYRQILGQKVEFLVSFYNNEISEKSEIFDDQFSVERPDGSNFTLKIRSTKLEDSAMYFCASMRTGNTEAFFGQGTRLTVV.

This clone was counted once. The rearrangement joins TRBV6-5 to TRBJ1-6, with unresolved D. CDR1 and CDR2 from the germline V gene are MNHEY and SVGAGI. CDR3 length: 15 amino acids. Trimming left V 0 bases short and J 10 bases short, with 13 bases between. The CDR3 loop reads CASSYSRAGDSPLHF. The CDR3 nucleotides are TGTGCCAGCAGTTACTCGAGGGCGGGAGACTCACCCCTCCACTTT.

The rearrangement joins TRBV2 to TRBJ2-5; D might be TRBD1 (6 bases). The CDR3 is made up of 13 amino acids. Germline CDR1 and CDR2: SNHLY and FYNNEI. V was trimmed by 11 bases and J by 5 bases, leaving 18 bases between them. CDR3 coding DNA: TGTGCCGACACCAGGGGCAATCGGGAGACCCAGTACTTC. This translates into CADTRGNRETQYF.

V usage is TRBV7-2 and J usage is TRBJ2-3; tentative D call: TRBD2 (7 bases). V lost 8 bases and J lost 1, with 16 bases in between. The CDR3 has 15 residues. Germline V gene data show CDR1 as SGHTA and CDR2 as FQGNSA. The CDR3 is CASSWEGVGTDTQYF. CDR3 DNA: TGTGCCAGCTCCTGGGAGGGGGTAGGCACAGATACGCAGTATTTT.

The chain is built from TRBV12-3 or TRBV12-4 and TRBJ1-6; tentative D call: TRBD1 (6 bases). CDR3 length: 13 amino acids. The V end was cut by 6 bases, the J end by 7 bases, with 10 bases between. Here the CDR3 reads CASRGGGNSPLHF. CDR3 DNA: TGTGCCAGCAGAGGGGGGGGGAATTCACCCCTCCACTTT.

The chain uses TRBV6-5 and TRBJ2-7; 9 positions match TRBD2. After removal of 6 bases from V and 3 bases from J, the junction contained 9 bases not matched to a gene. Germline CDR1 is MNHEY and CDR2 is SVGAGI. The CDR3 is 15 amino acids. CDR3 amino acids: CASRPIAGALYEQYF. CDR3 nucleotide sequence: TGTGCCAGCAGACCGATAGCGGGGGCCCTCTACGAGCAGTACTTC.

The CDR3 reads CASSWTSGETQYF. The CDR3 coding sequence is TGTGCCAGCAGTTGGACTAGCGGGGAGACCCAGTACTTC. V usage is TRBV28 and J usage is TRBJ2-5; 11 positions match TRBD2. The CDR3 consists of 13 residues. Germline V gives CDR1 MDHEN, CDR2 SYDVKM. Germline trimming cut 4 bases from V and 5 bases from J; bases unmatched to any gene: 0.

The sample holds a few counts of this clone. V gene TRBV9 combines with J gene TRBJ1-2; 8 bases agree with TRBD1. Germline lookup yields CDR1 SGDLS and CDR2 YYNGEE. After removal of 3 bases from V and 3 bases from J, the junction contained 4 bases not matched to a gene. This CDR3 region has 14 residues. The CDR3 DNA reads as TGTGCCAGCAGCGCAGGGGGCAGGGACTATGGCTACACCTTC. It codes for CASSAGGRDYGYTF.

The chain has TRBV5-1 and TRBJ2-4, with D unclear. From germline, CDR1 is SGHRS and CDR2 YFSETQ. The CDR3 sequence is 14 residues long. V was shortened by 0 bases and J by 3 bases, with 7 bases between the two germline ends. The CDR3 here is CASSLVRLKNIQYF. CDR3 in DNA: TGCGCCAGCAGCTTGGTCAGGCTCAAAAACATTCAGTACTTC.

This clone has only one observation. A read error may produce the germline difference seen at one junction end. This rearrangement joins TRBV7-2 to TRBJ2-5; D might be TRBD2 (5 bases). The germline V gene has CDR1 SGHTA and CDR2 FQGNSA. This CDR3 has 13 amino acids. CDR3 DNA sequence: TGTGCCAGCAGCCTAGCATGGCGGGAGACCCAGTACTTC. Translating it yields CASSLAWRETQYF.

This clone was picked up one time. The rearrangement links TRBV7-2 to TRBJ2-7; 8 bases are shared with TRBD2. The CDR3 is 13 amino acids. J gave up 4 bases and V 1 base, and 0 bases lay outside the gene matches. The V gene's germline CDR1 is SGHTA and CDR2 FQGNSA. The CDR3 bases are TGTGCCAGCAGCTTAGGACTAGCGTACGAGCAGTACTTC. It yields the protein CASSLGLAYEQYF.

The chain recombines TRBV19 with TRBJ1-2; no firm D call. CDR1 is LNHDA, CDR2 SQIVND, per germline (reference sequence). Trimming took off 1 base at V and 5 bases at J, with 20 bases between the two ends. The CDR3 spans 17 residues. The CDR3 nucleotides are TGTGCCAGTAGTATAGGAGGCGGAGGGAGCATCCTTTATGGCTACACCTTC. Encoded protein: CASSIGGGGSILYGYTF.

This clone appeared once. The genes are TRBV5-1 and TRBJ2-6; D remains unclear. CDR1 is SGHRS, CDR2 YFSETQ, per germline. This CDR3 is built from 16 residues. V lost 0 bases to trimming and J lost 1 base, with 8 bases between them. CDR3: CASSLGGVSGANVLTF. The CDR3 DNA follows: TGCGCCAGCAGCTTGGGAGGAGTTTCTGGGGCCAACGTCCTGACTTTC.

In DNA form, the CDR3 reads TGTGCCATCAGTGACCCGCGGATGGCCCACTATGGCTACACCTTC. It specifies CAISDPRMAHYGYTF. The V and J genes are TRBV10-3 and TRBJ1-2; D call uncertain. CDR1 and CDR2 from the germline V gene are ENHRY and SYGVKD. The V and J ends lost 3 bases and 3 bases respectively, with 14 bases between them. The length of the CDR3 is 15 residues.

V gene TRBV19 combines with J gene TRBJ2-5; no clear D. The V end was cut by 3 bases, the J end by 4 bases, with 12 bases between. The CDR3 runs 14 residues. Per germline, CDR1 LNHDA and CDR2 SQIVND (reference sequence). The CDR3 coding sequence is TGTGCCAGTAGTATTGGCTGGAGAGTAGAGACCCAGTACTTC. It translates to CASSIGWRVETQYF. Using reference TRBV19 and TRBJ2-5 for the parts outside the CDR3, the full variable domain is DGGITQSPKYLFRKEGQNVTLSCEQNLNHDAMYWYRQDPGQGLRLIYYSQIVNDFQKGDIAEGYSVSREKKESFPLTVTSAQKNPTAFYLCASSIGWRVETQYFGPGTRLLVL.

The chain links TRBV5-1 to TRBJ2-7; 7 bases fit TRBD2. J was trimmed by 5 bases and V by 0 bases; bases with no gene match: 8. The CDR3 consists of 15 residues. Germline lookup yields CDR1 SGHRS and CDR2 YFSETQ. The CDR3 coding sequence is TGCGCCAGCAGCTTGGACCCAGGGAGGGTCGACGAGCAGTACTTC. Translated, it gives CASSLDPGRVDEQYF. The variable domain in full, completed from reference TRBV5-1 and TRBJ2-7, reads KAGVTQTPRYLIKTRGQQVTLSCSPISGHRSVSWYQQTPGQGLQFLFEYFSETQRNKGNFPGRFSGRQFSNSRSEMNVSTLELGDSALYLCASSLDPGRVDEQYFGPGTRLTVT.